The source of this TCR beta chain is a study of blood T cell repertoires in COVID-19 (dated by TCRdb to 2020 to 2021). A note on the overall study: The collaborator samples originated in the United States, Italy and Spain and spanned the acute and convalescent phases of COVID-19. Where HLA class I and class II types were available, the types were taken from metadata supplied by the sample provider, not from assay-based typing. The samples were drawn from two sources: the first 160 participants of the ongoing ImmuneRACE study, and 1,254 subjects contributed by 6 global collaborators. A freely available public database, intended as a resource for researchers studying the immune response to SARS-CoV-2, is where the repertoires were released. Deeply sampled blood TCRbeta repertoires from subjects exposed to, actively infected with, or recovered from COVID-19 were included in the dataset. A de-identified subject ID, COVID-19 status, age in years and sex were almost always included in the sample metadata. The material from the prospective study consisted of cDNA or gDNA derived from T cells, B-cell-depleted T cells, or PBMCs. Overall results and qualifications from the work: The quantity of clinical and demographic metadata differed by source and by participant and was supplied without curation.

Trimming leaves V shorter by 4 bases and J shorter by 0 bases, with the junction holding 4 bases beyond the gene matches. CDR1 WSHSY and CDR2 SAAADI were looked up in the germline V gene. The CDR3 holds 15 amino acids from the cysteine to the phenylalanine. Only CDR3 DNA remains: 45 bases, in frame from the first base. TCRbeta CDR3 regions were amplified from genomic DNA by means of the immunoSEQ Assay, a bias-controlled multiplex PCR. On the study's bioinformatics: The number of nucleated cells in each sample was estimated from the amplification of reference gene primers within the assay. Sequence reads were collapsed and filtered to measure the absolute abundance of every unique TCRbeta CDR3 rearrangement. For each sample, productive Simpson clonality was calculated by taking the square root of Simpson's diversity index across productive rearrangements. This is the immuneACCESS table as TCRdb keeps it, with only in-frame sequences that have V and J called. A part of the clones is gone; compared with another copy, unresolved V genes explain less than half, and the rest is unexplained. V, J and clone size are those of that table, while D and trimming were read from the DNA. This sample comprises some 290,000 clones, under 90% of them detected only once. The ten biggest clones cover less than 3.5% of the sample.

In Seattle, one collaborating source enrolled patients while the infection was active and tracked those patients longitudinally over the course of disease. Whole blood was collected in K2EDTA tubes by collaborating institutions according to the institutions' own protocols. For TCRbeta analysis, collaborators shipped samples in one of three forms: frozen whole blood, isolated PBMCs, or DNA extracted from either of those sample types. Details on this clone: The antigen it binds to is not known. There are no base qualities to consult, and no much larger clone falls within one base.

The sample comprised peripheral blood. The TCR originated in a woman in her 30s with COVID-19, enrolled during active disease. The chain uses TRBV10-2 and TRBJ2-3; 7 central bases correspond to TRBD1. The CDR3 reads CASSVDRSSTDTQYF. The nucleotide sequence reads as follows: TGCGCCAGCAGTGTGGACAGGTCTAGCACAGATACGCAGTATTTT.